A single sample gave rise to the 14 T cell receptor beta chains below, sequenced in a study of Ad26.COV2.S vaccination and SARS-CoV-2 variants. The assay was immunoSEQ multiplex PCR, and TCRdb's table has in-frame clones only and misses some. Seen here are about 350,000 clones, 92% observed once, and the top ten hold 3.5% to 4.5%. The specimen was peripheral blood, collected after recovery from COVID-19. The receptors were sampled from a human donor who had recovered from COVID-19.

V usage is TRBV3-1 (or the pseudogene TRBV3-2) and J usage is TRBJ2-3; D is undetermined. The CDR3 is made up of 16 amino acids. The germline gives CDR1 LGHDT, CDR2 YNNKEL (reference sequence). Between the trimmed V and J ends, which lost 1 base and 0 bases, there was a span of 11 bases. CDR3 sequence (DNA): TGTGCCAGCAGCCAAGTACGATCCTCTAGCACAGATACGCAGTATTTT. Translation gives CASSQVRSSSTDTQYF.

This chain connects TRBV12-3 or TRBV12-4 to TRBJ1-2; TRBD1 is a possible D gene (6 bases). The V end was cut by 6 bases, the J end by 3 bases, with 8 bases between. The length of the CDR3 is 12 residues. The CDR3 DNA follows: TGTGCCAGCAGGCCAGGGGACTATGGCTACACCTTC. Its translation is CASRPGDYGYTF.

The CDR3 spells CASSRGQTLPPNEQFF. CDR3 DNA sequence: TGTGCCAGTAGTAGGGGACAGACTTTGCCCCCAAATGAGCAGTTCTTC. The V call is TRBV19, the J call TRBJ2-1; 7 bases are a match to TRBD1. Per the germline V gene, CDR1 is LNHDA and CDR2 is SQIVND (reference sequence). CDR3 length: 16 residues. V gave up 4 bases and J gave up 7 bases; unmatched junction bases: 13. The full variable domain, its missing parts supplied by reference TRBV19 and TRBJ2-1, is DGGITQSPKYLFRKEGQNVTLSCEQNLNHDAMYWYRQDPGQGLRLIYYSQIVNDFQKGDIAEGYSVSREKKESFPLTVTSAQKNPTAFYLCASSRGQTLPPNEQFFGPGTRLTVL.

V usage is TRBV18 and J usage is TRBJ1-5, with 10 bases identical to TRBD1. Per germline, CDR1 KGHSH and CDR2 LQKENI. CDR3 size: 17 residues. V lost 6 bases, J lost 2 bases, and 10 bases stayed unmatched. CDR3 sequence reads: CASSPGTGDFGNQPQHF. In nucleotides, the CDR3 is TGTGCCAGCTCCCCCGGGACAGGGGATTTCGGCAATCAGCCCCAGCATTTT. The full variable domain, in which reference TRBV18 and TRBJ1-5 provide the parts outside the CDR3, is NAGVMQNPRHLVRRRGQEARLRCSPMKGHSHVYWYRQLPEEGLKFMVYLQKENIIDESGMPKERFSAEFPKEGPSILRIQQVVRGDSAAYFCASSPGTGDFGNQPQHFGDGTRLSIL.

The chain employs TRBV6-6 and TRBJ1-6; TRBD1 matches 7 bases. Looked up from germline, CDR1 is MNHNY and CDR2 is SVGAGI (reference sequence). V was clipped by 2 bases and J by 9 bases; unmatched bases: 4. This CDR3 has 14 amino acids. Here the CDR3 reads CASSYPGDSSPLHF. The CDR3, as DNA: TGTGCCAGCAGTTACCCCGGGGACAGTTCACCCCTCCACTTT.

There are a few counts of this clone. V usage is TRBV10-1 and J usage is TRBJ2-3; perhaps TRBD2 as D (5 bases). V was trimmed by 4 bases and J by 8 bases, leaving 10 bases between them. CDR1 is WNHNN, CDR2 SYGVQD, per germline (reference sequence). CDR3 size: 12 residues. The CDR3 reads CASSGPAGTQYF. The CDR3 coding sequence is TGCGCCAGCAGTGGGCCCGCGGGTACGCAGTATTTT.

The V and J genes are TRBV15 and TRBJ1-2; possible D gene TRBD1, 5 bases. Germline CDR1 and CDR2: LNHNV and YYDKDF (reference sequence). Trimming left V 5 bases short and J 2 bases short, with 12 bases between. The CDR3 loop spans 14 amino acids. This chain's CDR3 is CATSDGTANYGYTF. The CDR3 coding sequence is TGTGCCACCAGCGACGGGACTGCGAACTATGGCTACACCTTC.

The chain uses TRBV5-6 and TRBJ2-1; the match to TRBD1 covers 8 bases. The CDR3 loop spans 15 amino acids. The junction had 2 bases not matched to a gene; V was cut back by 0 bases and J by 3 bases. The germline gives CDR1 SGHDT, CDR2 YYEEEE. CDR3 region: CASSLGTGFYNEQFF. The CDR3 DNA reads as TGTGCCAGCAGCTTGGGGACAGGGTTCTACAATGAGCAGTTCTTC.

This sequence joins TRBV21-1 and TRBJ2-2; TRBD2 is taken as the D call from the table, unchecked against the DNA. TRBV21-1 is labeled a pseudogene. This CDR3 spans 16 amino acids. CDR3 DNA: TGTGCCAGCCCACTAGCGGGGGGGATATCCACCGGGGAGCTGTTTTTT. This translates into CASPLAGGISTGELFF.

This chain joins TRBV2 and TRBJ1-5, with unresolved D. Germline V gene data show CDR1 as SNHLY and CDR2 as FYNNEI. CDR3 length: 14 residues. With 3 bases removed from V and 0 bases from J, the gap between germline ends came to 6 bases. The CDR3 DNA reads as TGTGCCAGCAGTGAGAGGAGTAGCAATCAGCCCCAGCATTTT. Its protein product is CASSERSSNQPQHF.

This chain links TRBV6-5 with TRBJ1-5; 7 nucleotides agree with TRBD1. Trimming removed 6 bases from V and 5 bases from J; junction bases left unmatched: 7. CDR1 is MNHEY and CDR2 is SVGAGI in the germline V gene. The CDR3 totals 14 residues. The CDR3 region is CASSPDRAHQPQHF. The DNA for the CDR3 is TGTGCCAGCAGCCCAGACAGGGCTCATCAGCCCCAGCATTTT.

V gene TRBV7-8 combines with J gene TRBJ2-1; TRBD2 agrees at 11 bases. Germline V lookup: CDR1 SGHVS, CDR2 FQNEAQ. With V trimmed by 5 bases and J by 2 bases, 14 bases remained unmatched. This CDR3 has 19 amino acids. In nucleotides, the CDR3 is TGTGCCAGCAGCCCCTTAGGTAGCGGGGGGGCGAGGACCTACAATGAGCAGTTCTTC. It yields the protein CASSPLGSGGARTYNEQFF.

DNA for the CDR3: TGTGCCAGCAGCCTTGTGTCCTCGGGAGCCACTGAAGCTTTCTTT. This sequence encodes CASSLVSSGATEAFF. V usage is TRBV9 and J usage is TRBJ1-1; D gene uncertain. The germline V gene encodes CDR1 SGDLS and CDR2 YYNGEE. This CDR3 comprises 15 residues. V was trimmed by 4 bases and J by 4 bases, leaving 17 bases between them.

This rearrangement joins TRBV9 to TRBJ1-5; perhaps TRBD1 as D (6 bases). V lost 3 bases and J 3 bases, leaving 16 bases between the germline ends. From germline, CDR1 is SGDLS and CDR2 YYNGEE. CDR3 length: 16 amino acids. In DNA form, the CDR3 reads TGTGCCAGCAGCGCAGGAACAGGGCAGAACAATCAGCCCCAGCATTTT. Its translation: CASSAGTGQNNQPQHF.